One sample yielded the 32 T cell receptor beta chains listed below, sequenced in a study of blood T cells in healthy people across ages. Through a sample-barcoded 5' primer and a J-beta primer mix, a second PCR was run for roughly 7 to 11 cycles. TCRdb reprocessed the 5' RACE reads via MiXCR and lists one record per CDR3 protein. The table records around 500,000 distinct CDR3 sequences, 40% to 55% of them present only once. The sample comprised blood. These receptor sequences come from a man aged 80 or over in good health.

This clonotype was detected only a few times. The chain has TRBV6-5 and TRBJ1-2; the D is unclear. With 1 base removed from V and 4 bases from J, the gap between germline ends came to 7 bases. The CDR3 has 13 residues. CDR1 and CDR2 from the germline V gene are MNHEY and SVGAGI. The CDR3 loop is CASSYLVTYGYTF. The CDR3, as DNA: TGTGCCAGCAGTTACTTAGTCACCTATGGCTACACCTTC.

The table lists this clonotype with a few counts. This sequence joins TRBV12-3 or TRBV12-4 and TRBJ1-4; D unresolved. Trimming took 7 bases from V and 0 from J, leaving 9 bases between them. The CDR3 is 14 residues long. The CDR3 is CASTPGTTNEKLFF. The CDR3, as DNA: TGTGCCAGCACCCCCGGGACAACTAATGAAAAACTGTTTTTT.

This clonotype has ten or more counts. This rearrangement joins TRBV13 to TRBJ2-3; D ambiguous. CDR1 is PRHDT and CDR2 is FYEKMQ in the germline V gene (reference sequence). The V and J ends lost 5 bases and 3 bases respectively, with 3 bases between them. This CDR3 comprises 11 residues. The CDR3 DNA sequence: TGTGCCAGCAGCGAGACAGATACGCAGTATTTT. This gives the protein CASSETDTQYF.

The table lists this clonotype with a count of one. The chain links TRBV6-2 or TRBV6-3 to TRBJ1-2, with D uncertain. V was trimmed by 6 bases and J by 7 bases, leaving 12 bases between them. Germline CDR1 is MNHEY and CDR2 is SVGEGT. The CDR3 is made up of 12 amino acids. In DNA form, the CDR3 reads TGTGCCAGCAGCCCGAGATGGGGTGGCTACACCTTC. Its protein product is CASSPRWGGYTF.

In this sample, this clonotype turned up once. V gene TRBV10-3 combines with J gene TRBJ2-1; D not certain. Trimming left V 8 bases short and J 0 bases short, with 8 bases between. From germline, CDR1 is ENHRY and CDR2 SYGVKD. The CDR3 has 13 residues. Written as DNA, the CDR3 is TGTGCCATCCCGGGTTTCTCCTACAATGAGCAGTTCTTC. This sequence encodes CAIPGFSYNEQFF.

V usage is TRBV7-2 and J usage is TRBJ2-7, with 9 bases fitting TRBD1. CDR1 and CDR2 from the germline V gene are SGHTA and FQGNSA. The CDR3 runs 14 residues. The V gene end was trimmed by 4 bases and the J gene end by 5 bases; junction bases not matched to a gene: 6. The CDR3 is CASSSWGQGNEQYF. CDR3 coding DNA: TGTGCCAGCAGCTCCTGGGGACAGGGAAACGAGCAGTACTTC.

This clonotype was seen a handful of times. The rearrangement links TRBV9 to TRBJ2-1, with TRBD2 as a possible D gene (5 bases). Germline-derived CDR1 and CDR2 are SGDLS and YYNGEE. CDR3 size: 16 residues. Trimming removed 4 bases at V and 3 bases at J, with 17 bases between. CDR3 in DNA: TGTGCCAGCAGCCTCCGTGTGGGAGCGCTCTACAATGAGCAGTTCTTC. It codes for CASSLRVGALYNEQFF.

This chain joins TRBV12-3 or TRBV12-4 and TRBJ2-1; TRBD2 agrees at 9 bases. CDR3 size: 15 residues. V shed 1 base and J 9 bases; nucleotides not matched to a gene: 7. The CDR3 DNA follows: TGTGCCAGCAGTTTAGGGCTAGCGGGATTAGGTGAGCAGTTCTTC. Residues: CASSLGLAGLGEQFF.

V is TRBV20-1 and J is TRBJ1-1; maybe TRBD1 (6 bases). The CDR3 spans 13 residues. Germline-derived CDR1 and CDR2 are DFQATT and SNEGSKA (reference sequence). Trimming took 2 bases from V and 5 from J, leaving 12 bases between them. CDR3 amino acids: CSARIGGLTEAFF. In DNA form, the CDR3 reads TGCAGTGCTAGAATAGGGGGGCTAACTGAAGCTTTCTTT.

As for this clonotype: The junction differs from germline at one of its ends, possibly a read error. The chain recombines TRBV28 with TRBJ2-5, with 7 bases matching TRBD2. The CDR3 length is 15 residues. The germline gives CDR1 MDHEN, CDR2 SYDVKM. CDR3 sequence (DNA): TGCGCCAGCAGTTTGGCTAGCGGCCTCCAAGAGACCCAGTACTTC. Its translation: CASSLASGLQETQYF.

The V call is TRBV27, the J call TRBJ2-1; 9 nucleotides match TRBD1. Trimming removed 5 bases from V and 10 bases from J; junction bases left unmatched: 12. CDR3 length: 15 residues. The germline V gene encodes CDR1 MNHEY and CDR2 SMNVEV (reference sequence). The CDR3 here is CASSPWTGAGAEQFF. The CDR3 region has the DNA TGTGCCAGCAGTCCATGGACAGGGGCCGGGGCCGAGCAGTTCTTC.

V and J are TRBV2 and TRBJ2-2; D is unresolved. CDR3 length: 13 amino acids. V lost 8 bases, J lost 5 bases, and 12 bases lay in between. The germline CDR1 and CDR2 sequences are SNHLY and FYNNEI. The CDR3 DNA is TGTGCCAGCGCCCCGGTTAAGACCGGGGAGCTGTTTTTT. Protein product: CASAPVKTGELFF.

This clonotype was counted between two and nine times. The chain is built from TRBV10-3 and TRBJ2-3, with D possibly matching TRBD1 (5 bases). The CDR3 contains 14 residues. V dropped 3 bases and J dropped 6 bases, with 13 bases sitting between them. Germline loops: CDR1 ENHRY, CDR2 SYGVKD. CDR3 DNA sequence: TGTGCCATCAGTGACGGTCGGAGACAGGATACGCAGTATTTT. This codes for CAISDGRRQDTQYF.

This chain uses TRBV11-2 with TRBJ2-1; the match to TRBD1 covers 10 bases. After removal of 5 bases from V and 7 bases from J, the junction contained 14 bases not matched to a gene. The germline CDR1 and CDR2 sequences are SGHAT and FQNNGV. The CDR3 is 17 residues long. In DNA form, the CDR3 reads TGTGCCAGCAGCCCTAGCTTTTTGGGACAGGGGACTAATGAGCAGTTCTTC. It yields the protein CASSPSFLGQGTNEQFF.

In its sample, this clonotype was seen a few times. This chain links TRBV20-1 with TRBJ2-1, with TRBD1 matching 10 bases. With 3 bases clipped from V and 2 bases from J, the junction kept 4 bases outside the gene matches. From germline, CDR1 is DFQATT and CDR2 SNEGSKA (reference sequence). The CDR3 contains 15 residues. The CDR3 coding sequence is TGCAGTGCTAGTCAGACAGGGGGCGCCTACAATGAGCAGTTCTTC. Translating gives CSASQTGGAYNEQFF.

In DNA, the CDR3 is TGCGCCAGCAGCCAAGATTGGTCTTCAGAGACCCAGTACTTC. Amino acids: CASSQDWSSETQYF. The rearrangement links TRBV4-3 to TRBJ2-5; no clear D. The V gene's germline CDR1 is LGHNA and CDR2 YSLEER. The CDR3 extends over 14 amino acids. V lost 0 bases and J 4 bases, leaving 9 bases between the germline ends.

This clonotype was counted at least ten times. J is TRBJ2-5 and V is TRBV7-2; perhaps TRBD1 as D (5 bases). V lost 2 bases and J lost 0, with 7 bases in between. CDR3 length: 14 amino acids. Germline V gene sequence: CDR1 SGHTA, CDR2 FQGNSA. The CDR3 DNA reads as TGTGCCAGCAGCTTACAGGGAAACCAAGAGACCCAGTACTTC. This encodes CASSLQGNQETQYF. Together with reference TRBV7-2 and TRBJ2-5, the CDR3 gives the full variable domain: GAGVSQSPSNKVTEKGKDVELRCDPISGHTALYWYRQSLGQGLEFLIYFQGNSAPDKSGLPSDRFSAERTGGSVSTLTIQRTQQEDSAVYLCASSLQGNQETQYFGPGTRLLVL.

V gene TRBV6-5 combines with J gene TRBJ1-1, with D possibly being TRBD1 (6 bases). Trimming removed 8 bases at V and 4 bases at J, with 14 bases between. CDR1 MNHEY and CDR2 SVGAGI come from the germline V gene. The length of the CDR3 is 13 residues. CDR3 sequence reads: CASQGLRGTEAFF. The DNA of the CDR3 is TGTGCCAGCCAAGGTCTCAGGGGCACTGAAGCTTTCTTT.

The chain joins TRBV5-1 to TRBJ2-5, with D perhaps matching TRBD1 (6 bases). The DNA end lines up better with TRBJ2-7; the J call may be wrong. Germline loops: CDR1 SGHRS, CDR2 YFSETQ. This CDR3 is built from 14 residues. CDR3 sequence: CASSVGQSTNEQYF. CDR3 DNA sequence: TGCGCCAGCAGCGTAGGACAGAGTACGAACGAGCAGTACTTC.

This chain connects TRBV5-1 to TRBJ2-1, with 8 bases identical to TRBD2. The CDR3 runs 17 residues. V was pared by 0 bases and J by 5 bases, with 10 bases of the junction left unmatched. CDR1 and CDR2 (germline): SGHRS, YFSETQ. The CDR3 here is CASSLAKAGDVDNEQFF. The CDR3 DNA is TGCGCCAGCAGCTTGGCTAAAGCGGGAGACGTCGACAATGAGCAGTTCTTC.

This clonotype was counted only a few times. For the CDR3, the DNA is TGTGCCAGCAGCCAAGACGGGAGCCCTGAGCAGTTCTTC. Residues: CASSQDGSPEQFF. The chain recombines TRBV3-1 with TRBJ2-1; tentatively, D is TRBD2 (6 bases). The CDR3 covers 13 residues. With 0 bases removed from V and 9 bases from J, the gap between germline ends came to 9 bases. Germline lookup yields CDR1 LGHDT and CDR2 YNNKEL (reference sequence).

The chain carries TRBV2 and TRBJ2-3, with 7 bases lining up with TRBD2. The CDR3 has 14 amino acids. V trimming: 9 bases; J trimming: 0 bases; junction bases outside the gene matches: 6. CDR1 SNHLY and CDR2 FYNNEI come from the germline V gene. The CDR3, as DNA: TGTGCCAGTACCCGGGACTATAGCACAGATACGCAGTATTTT. Protein: CASTRDYSTDTQYF.

The chain has TRBV12-5 and TRBJ2-7; 12 bases match TRBD2. Losses at the gene ends were 0 bases for V and 3 bases for J; bases not matched to a gene: 6. The CDR3 sequence is 17 residues long. Germline V gene data show CDR1 as LGHNT and CDR2 as FRNRAP. CDR3 sequence reads: CASGLVRETSGGYEQYF. Here the CDR3 DNA reads TGTGCTAGTGGTTTGGTACGGGAGACTAGCGGGGGCTACGAGCAGTACTTC.

This chain connects TRBV12-3 or TRBV12-4 to TRBJ2-1, with a possible D match to TRBD2 (6 bases). This CDR3 contains 13 residues. V gave up 6 bases and J gave up 6 bases, with 12 bases separating them. The CDR3 spells CASRPGGPNEQFF. In DNA, the CDR3 is TGTGCCAGCAGACCTGGAGGGCCCAATGAGCAGTTCTTC.

This clonotype has a handful of counts. The chain has TRBV18 and TRBJ2-5; TRBD1 is a possible D gene (5 bases). This CDR3 has 15 amino acids. CDR1 and CDR2 (germline): KGHSH, LQKENI. Trimming removed 2 bases at V and 2 bases at J, with 12 bases between. The CDR3 loop is CASSPTLQAQETQYF. CDR3 DNA: TGTGCCAGCTCACCAACGTTACAGGCACAAGAGACCCAGTACTTC.

This clonotype was picked up a small number of times. This rearrangement joins TRBV15 to TRBJ2-7; no firm D call. The CDR3 length is 15 residues. Germline lookup yields CDR1 LNHNV and CDR2 YYDKDF (reference sequence). The V end was cut by 2 bases, the J end by 0 bases, with 11 bases between. CDR3 nucleotides: TGTGCCACCAGCAGAAGCTACACGGGCTCCTACGAGCAGTACTTC. It specifies CATSRSYTGSYEQYF.

In the case of this clonotype: A read error may account for a junction end that differs from germline. The chain uses TRBV6-6 and TRBJ2-1, with 7 bases that match TRBD2. Germline V lookup: CDR1 MNHNY, CDR2 SVGAGI (reference sequence). This CDR3 spans 15 amino acids. The CDR3 DNA reads TGTGCCATCAGTTACCTCGGTCTTGGGAGGGGCGAGCAGTTCTTC. Translation gives CAISYLGLGRGEQFF.

The chain recombines TRBV20-1 with TRBJ1-2; D call uncertain. Looked up from germline, CDR1 is DFQATT and CDR2 is SNEGSKA (reference sequence). The CDR3 loop spans 11 amino acids. The V end lost 6 bases, the J end lost 3 bases, and 8 bases lay between the germline ends. The CDR3 nucleotides are TGCAGTGCAACAGAAGACTATGGCTACACCTTC. Translated, it gives CSATEDYGYTF.

This clonotype appeared many times. The chain employs TRBV19 and TRBJ1-3; D gene unclear. The germline V and J ends were trimmed by 6 bases and 0 bases, with 12 bases remaining between them. This CDR3 is 15 amino acids long. Looked up from germline, CDR1 is LNHDA and CDR2 is SQIVND (reference sequence). This CDR3 is CASSLDVSSGNTIYF. The CDR3 region has the DNA TGTGCCAGTAGCTTAGACGTGAGCTCTGGAAACACCATATATTTT.

The chain carries TRBV7-2 and TRBJ2-5, with 7 bases aligning to TRBD2. Germline CDR1 SGHTA, CDR2 FQGNSA. V was pared by 1 base and J by 4 bases, with 6 bases of the junction left unmatched. This CDR3 is 15 amino acids long. The CDR3 is CASSLVWGGSETQYF. In DNA form, the CDR3 reads TGTGCCAGCAGCTTAGTTTGGGGAGGGTCAGAGACCCAGTACTTC. The variable domain in full, completed from reference TRBV7-2 and TRBJ2-5, reads GAGVSQSPSNKVTEKGKDVELRCDPISGHTALYWYRQSLGQGLEFLIYFQGNSAPDKSGLPSDRFSAERTGGSVSTLTIQRTQQEDSAVYLCASSLVWGGSETQYFGPGTRLLVL.

To note about this clonotype: An end of the junction differs from the germline gene, which may be a read error. The V call is TRBV29-1, the J call TRBJ2-7; TRBD2 aligns across 7 bases. The CDR3 has 12 residues. Germline-derived CDR1 and CDR2 are SQVTM and ANQGSEA. CDR3 DNA: TGCATCGTTGAGGGAGGGCACTACGAGCAGTACTTC. Residues: CIVEGGHYEQYF.

This chain joins TRBV9 and TRBJ2-1, with TRBD2 matching over 11 bases. Unmatched junction bases numbered 3, after V lost 3 bases and J lost 1 base. This CDR3 region has 16 residues. Germline V CDR1 and CDR2: SGDLS, YYNGEE. CDR3 nucleotides: TGTGCCAGCAGCGCCGGACTAGCGGGTTCCTACAATGAGCAGTTCTTC. Protein sequence: CASSAGLAGSYNEQFF.